Included here is one TCR beta chain sequence, with context. Original processing methods: Estimation of nucleated cell counts relied on the amplification of reference gene primers. The data were produced by immunoSEQ multiplex PCR, yet TCRdb's version contains in-frame clones alone and is incomplete. That table supplies the V and J calls and clone size; D and trimming were determined from the DNA. This sample has roughly 130,000 clones; about 83% occur once, and the top ten carry approximately 17%. This CDR3 is built from 16 residues. Looked up from germline, CDR1 is SGHDT and CDR2 is YYEEEE. The ends lost 0 bases at V and 3 bases at J; junction bases unmatched: 5. This record comes from a study of blood T cell repertoires in COVID-19. Background on the study: The United States, Italy and Spain provided the acute and convalescent COVID-19 samples. Sources were T cells, B-cell-depleted T cells, or PBMCs; the material itself was cDNA or gDNA.

The sample taken for sequencing was peripheral blood. This clonotype was sampled from a man aged 50 to 60 with acute or convalescent COVID-19. V usage is TRBV5-6 and J usage is TRBJ1-2, with 10 bases fitting TRBD1. The CDR3 sequence is CASSLGGTGVDYGYTF. The DNA of the CDR3 is TGTGCCAGCAGCTTGGGAGGGACAGGGGTTGACTATGGCTACACCTTC.